These T cell receptor beta chains were read from a single sample in a study of T cells in Graves' hyperthyroidism and ophthalmopathy. MiXCR, run by TCRdb on the multiplex PCR reads, gives a single entry per CDR3 protein. The sample records some 300,000 distinct CDR3 sequences, approximately 18% being singletons. The sample was blood. The receptor source for this set is a man aged 50-59 years with Graves' ophthalmopathy. The CDR3 runs from the conserved cysteine through the conserved F or W. A D gene is named only where the DNA matches it firmly. Clone sizes are given selectively: once, few, many, or a class where the clone is expanded.

clone size	V gene	D gene	CDR3 length	J gene	CDR3 protein	CDR3 DNA
many	TRBV5-1	TRBD2	15	TRBJ2-1	CASSATSGRRNEQFF	TGCGCCAGCAGCGCGACTAGCGGGAGGCGCAATGAGCAGTTCTTC
few	TRBV20-1	TRBD1	15	TRBJ1-5	CSARAHLTGNQPQHF	TGCAGTGCTAGAGCTCACCTGACAGGGAATCAGCCCCAGCATTTT
.	TRBV7-9	TRBD1	16	TRBJ2-4	CASSPGTGVPWGIQYF	TGTGCCAGCAGCCCCGGGACAGGGGTCCCTTGGGGCATTCAGTACTTC
few	TRBV7-8	TRBD2	17	TRBJ2-1	CASSTGTSGRIYNEQFF	TGTGCCAGCAGCACTGGGACTAGCGGGAGGATCTACAATGAGCAGTTCTTC
many	TRBV9	.	15	TRBJ2-5	CASSVQSSIQETQYF	TGTGCCAGCAGCGTACAGTCCAGCATCCAAGAGACCCAGTACTTC
.	TRBV20-1	.	15	TRBJ2-1	CSASGSIDSYNEQFF	TGCAGTGCTAGTGGGTCTATAGACTCCTACAATGAGCAGTTCTTC
.	TRBV6-1	.	17	TRBJ1-2	CASRGPGLADVRDGYTF	TGTGCCAGCAGGGGGCCGGGACTAGCGGATGTAAGAGATGGCTACACCTTC
.	TRBV11-1	.	13	TRBJ2-1	CASSQVSVNEQFF	TGTGCCAGCAGCCAAGTATCGGTCAATGAGCAGTTCTTC
.	TRBV9	.	14	TRBJ2-2	CASSVAGLTGELFF	TGTGCCAGCAGCGTAGCCGGGTTGACCGGGGAGCTGTTTTTT
many	TRBV28	TRBD2	14	TRBJ2-5	CASSRRTSTTTQYF	TGTGCCAGCAGTCGCCGGACTAGCACAACGACCCAGTACTTC
many	TRBV20-1	.	14	TRBJ2-1	CSASSGLYGNEQFF	TGCAGTGCTAGTAGCGGCCTCTATGGCAATGAGCAGTTCTTC
few	TRBV5-1	.	15	TRBJ2-1	CASSLITGMNNEQFF	TGCGCCAGCAGCTTGATCACAGGGATGAACAATGAGCAGTTCTTC
few	TRBV27	.	14	TRBJ1-5	CASSYGGGNQPQHF	TGTGCCAGCAGTTATGGGGGGGGGAATCAGCCCCAGCATTTT
.	TRBV30	TRBD1	14	TRBJ1-2	CAWSGQGTTYGYTF	TGTGCCTGGAGTGGACAGGGGACTACCTATGGCTACACCTTC
many	TRBV6-5	TRBD2	15	TRBJ2-1	CASSYESGAYNEQFF	TGTGCCAGCAGTTACGAGAGCGGGGCGTACAATGAGCAGTTCTTC
.	TRBV6-1	TRBD2	16	TRBJ2-3	CASRLAGGRGRNTQYF	TGTGCCAGCAGGCTAGCGGGAGGTCGGGGGAGGAATACGCAGTATTTT
.	TRBV20-1	.	10	TRBJ1-5	CSASNQPQHF	TGCAGTGCTTCAAATCAGCCCCAGCATTTT
few	TRBV7-9	TRBD2	15	TRBJ2-2	CASSRGTSGTGELFF	TGTGCCAGCAGTCGAGGGACTAGCGGGACAGGGGAGCTGTTTTTT
many	TRBV20-1	.	13	TRBJ1-1	CSARARQNTEAFF	TGCAGTGCTAGAGCCAGACAGAACACTGAAGCTTTCTTT
.	TRBV9	.	13	TRBJ2-7	CASSARPNLEQYF	TGTGCCAGCAGCGCTCGACCCAACCTCGAGCAGTACTTC
few	TRBV9	.	15	TRBJ1-4	CASSPSGGGDEKLFF	TGTGCCAGCAGCCCTTCTGGGGGGGGCGATGAAAAACTGTTTTTT
few	TRBV19	.	13	TRBJ2-3	CASRDLRGDTQYF	TGTGCCAGTAGAGACCTACGGGGGGATACGCAGTATTTT
many	TRBV7-8	.	15	TRBJ2-5	CASSLVATPGETQYF	TGTGCCAGCAGCTTAGTGGCTACCCCCGGGGAGACCCAGTACTTC
many	TRBV5-1	TRBD1	14	TRBJ1-2	CASSHPGGIYGYTF	TGCGCCAGCAGCCATCCAGGGGGCATCTATGGCTACACCTTC
.	TRBV7-2	TRBD2	15	TRBJ2-5	CASSLAGTSGSYLNF	TGTGCCAGCAGCTTAGCAGGGACTAGCGGGAGTTACTTGAACTTC
many	TRBV11-2	.	14	TRBJ1-2	CASSPMGQAYGYTF	TGTGCCAGCAGCCCTATGGGGCAGGCCTATGGCTACACCTTC
few	TRBV19	TRBD1	15	TRBJ2-5	CASSIFQGAQETQYF	TGTGCCAGTAGTATATTCCAGGGGGCCCAAGAGACCCAGTACTTC
.	TRBV2	TRBD2	16	TRBJ2-3	CASSAGGRAFADTQYF	TGTGCCAGCAGTGCGGGCGGGAGGGCCTTCGCAGATACGCAGTATTTT
few	TRBV5-1	TRBD1	15	TRBJ2-7	CASSAPGQGDHEQYF	TGCGCCAGCAGCGCTCCGGGACAGGGTGACCACGAGCAGTACTTC
many	TRBV11-2	TRBD2	16	TRBJ2-7	CASSSGLAQGSYEQYF	TGTGCCAGCAGCTCGGGACTAGCGCAAGGCTCCTACGAGCAGTACTTC
many	TRBV11-3	TRBD2	15	TRBJ2-7	CASSLEPSGTYEQYF	TGTGCCAGCAGCTTAGAGCCTAGCGGGACCTACGAGCAGTACTTC
.	TRBV20-1	.	17	TRBJ1-2	CSARDNWAGPEFYGYTF	TGCAGTGCTAGAGATAATTGGGCAGGGCCAGAGTTCTATGGCTACACCTTC
many	TRBV2	.	14	TRBJ1-5	CASSELGLDQPQHF	TGTGCCAGCAGTGAATTAGGTTTAGATCAGCCCCAGCATTTT
many	TRBV7-2	TRBD1	16	TRBJ1-1	CASSPTPRTGSTEAFF	TGTGCCAGCAGCCCAACCCCAAGGACAGGGAGCACTGAAGCTTTCTTT
many	TRBV12-3/TRBV12-4	.	15	TRBJ1-1	CASSPSGRLNTEAFF	TGTGCCAGCAGCCCCTCGGGGAGATTAAACACTGAAGCTTTCTTT
few	TRBV14	.	14	TRBJ2-2	CASSQVSVSGELFF	TGTGCCAGCAGCCAAGTTTCCGTGTCCGGGGAGCTGTTTTTT
.	TRBV4-2	.	20	TRBJ1-3	CASSQAVNVGQASSGNTIYF	TGTGCCAGCAGCCAAGCAGTCAACGTGGGCCAGGCGAGCTCTGGAAACACCATATATTTT
many	TRBV3-1	TRBD1	18	TRBJ2-1	CASSPSVRTGSSYNEQFF	TGTGCCAGCAGCCCCTCCGTTAGGACAGGTAGCTCCTACAATGAGCAGTTCTTC
many	TRBV28	.	10	TRBJ2-1	CASSFNEQFF	TGTGCCAGCAGTTTTAATGAGCAGTTCTTC
few	TRBV2	.	13	TRBJ2-7	CASSTGTITEQYF	TGTGCCAGCAGTACCGGGACGATCACCGAGCAGTACTTC
few	TRBV4-2	TRBD1	15	TRBJ2-7	CASSQEAGGQYEQYF	TGTGCCAGCAGCCAAGAGGCAGGGGGACAATACGAGCAGTACTTC
many	TRBV20-1	.	16	TRBJ2-7	CSARDIEDGIIYEQYF	TGCAGTGCTAGAGATATTGAGGACGGGATTATCTACGAGCAGTACTTC
.	TRBV7-9	.	13	TRBJ2-7	CASSRDRSTLQYF	TGTGCCAGCAGCCGGGACCGGTCTACGTTGCAGTACTTC
many	TRBV11-2	TRBD2	15	TRBJ2-7	CASSLGGGSAYEQYF	TGTGCCAGCAGCTTAGGGGGCGGGAGCGCCTACGAGCAGTACTTC
few	TRBV30	.	14	TRBJ1-5	CAWRRRGFNQPQHF	TGTGCCTGGAGGCGGCGGGGGTTCAATCAGCCCCAGCATTTT
many	TRBV30	.	13	TRBJ1-1	CAWSVRRDTEAFF	TGTGCCTGGAGTGTTCGAAGGGACACTGAAGCTTTCTTT
many	TRBV10-3	.	15	TRBJ1-1	CAISESVLGNTEAFF	TGTGCCATCAGTGAGTCCGTACTGGGGAACACTGAAGCTTTCTTT
once	TRBV5-5	TRBD1	16	TRBJ1-1	CASSKQGNGMNTEAFF	TGTGCCAGCAGCAAACAGGGGAATGGGATGAACACTGAAGCTTTCTTT
.	TRBV6-4	.	12	TRBJ1-2	CASSDPGLGYTF	TGTGCCAGCAGTGATCCCGGGTTAGGCTACACCTTC
once	TRBV20-1	.	14	TRBJ2-4	CSASKGRILDIQYF	TGCAGTGCTAGTAAAGGGAGAATTTTAGACATTCAGTACTTC
few	TRBV28	.	14	TRBJ2-7	CASSPAGQVYEQYF	TGTGCCAGCAGCCCTGCCGGACAAGTCTACGAGCAGTACTTC
many	TRBV30	.	13	TRBJ2-2	CAWTRTRTGELFF	TGTGCCTGGACCCGGACCCGCACCGGGGAGCTGTTTTTT
.	TRBV11-2	.	16	TRBJ2-1	CASSLGRGRSYNEQFF	TGTGCCAGCAGCTTGGGGCGGGGGCGCTCCTACAATGAGCAGTTCTTC
few	TRBV4-1	TRBD1	16	TRBJ2-1	CASSQSGTGLGNEQFF	TGCGCCAGCAGCCAAAGTGGGACAGGGCTTGGCAATGAGCAGTTCTTC